The entry that follows covers one T cell receptor beta chain sequence. The record originates from a study of blood T cell repertoires in COVID-19. The CDR3 is 16 residues long. Trimming at V came to 8 bases and at J to 2 bases, leaving 9 bases not matched to a gene. Germline V lookup: CDR1 MGHDK, CDR2 SYGVNS. Sequencing used immunoSEQ multiplex PCR; TCRdb keeps in-frame clones, though not all of them. The top ten hold about 7.8% of the sample, which has about 160,000 clones, approximately 85% seen once. This chain joins TRBV25-1 and TRBJ1-3, with TRBD1 matching over 10 bases. The sample comprised peripheral blood. The clonotype originates from a woman in her sixties with COVID-19, enrolled during active disease. The CDR3 region is CASSRSGTGAGNTIYF. CDR3 in DNA: TGTGCCAGCTCCAGGTCCGGGACAGGGGCTGGAAACACCATATATTTT.